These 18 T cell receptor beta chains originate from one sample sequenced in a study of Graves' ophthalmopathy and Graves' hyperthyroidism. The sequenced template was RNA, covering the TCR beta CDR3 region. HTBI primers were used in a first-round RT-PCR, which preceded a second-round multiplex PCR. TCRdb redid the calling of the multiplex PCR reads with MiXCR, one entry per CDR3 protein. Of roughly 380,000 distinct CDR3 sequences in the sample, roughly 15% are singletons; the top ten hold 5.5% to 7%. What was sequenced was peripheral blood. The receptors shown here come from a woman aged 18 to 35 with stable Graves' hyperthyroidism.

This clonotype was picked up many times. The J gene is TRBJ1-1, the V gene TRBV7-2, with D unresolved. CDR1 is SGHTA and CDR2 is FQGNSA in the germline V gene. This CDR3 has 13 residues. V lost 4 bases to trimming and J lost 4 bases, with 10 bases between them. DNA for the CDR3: TGTGCCAGCAGCTACGATTGGACCACTGAAGCTTTCTTT. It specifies CASSYDWTTEAFF.

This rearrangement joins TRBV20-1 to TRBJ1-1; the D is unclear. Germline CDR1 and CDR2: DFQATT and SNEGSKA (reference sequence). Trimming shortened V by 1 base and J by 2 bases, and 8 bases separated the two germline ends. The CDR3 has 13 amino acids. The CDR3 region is CSARAGLNTEAFF. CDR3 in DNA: TGCAGTGCTAGAGCTGGCCTAAACACTGAAGCTTTCTTT.

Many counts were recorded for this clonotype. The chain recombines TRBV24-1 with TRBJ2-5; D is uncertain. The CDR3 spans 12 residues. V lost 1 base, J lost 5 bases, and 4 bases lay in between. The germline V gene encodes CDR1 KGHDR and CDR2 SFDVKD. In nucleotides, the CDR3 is TGTGCCACCAGTGATTTCGCGGAGACCCAGTACTTC. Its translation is CATSDFAETQYF.

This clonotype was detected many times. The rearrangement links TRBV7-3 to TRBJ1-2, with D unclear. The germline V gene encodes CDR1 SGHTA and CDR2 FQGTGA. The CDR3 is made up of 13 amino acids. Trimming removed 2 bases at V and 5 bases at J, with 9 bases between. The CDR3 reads CASSLSRPYGYTF. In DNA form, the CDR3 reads TGTGCCAGCAGCTTATCGAGACCTTATGGCTACACCTTC. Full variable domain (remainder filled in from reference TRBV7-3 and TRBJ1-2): GAGVSQTPSNKVTEKGKYVELRCDPISGHTALYWYRQSLGQGPEFLIYFQGTGAADDSGLPNDRFFAVRPEGSVSTLKIQRTERGDSAVYLCASSLSRPYGYTFGSGTRLTVV.

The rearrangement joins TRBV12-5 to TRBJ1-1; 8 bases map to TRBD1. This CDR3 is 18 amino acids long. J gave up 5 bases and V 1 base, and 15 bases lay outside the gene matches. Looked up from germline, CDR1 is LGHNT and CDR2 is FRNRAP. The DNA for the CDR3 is TGTGCTAGTGGTTTGGGAGATCAGGGGGCGCCGTGGGTGACTGAAGCTTTCTTT. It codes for CASGLGDQGAPWVTEAFF. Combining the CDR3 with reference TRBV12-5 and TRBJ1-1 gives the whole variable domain DARVTQTPRHKVTEMGQEVTMRCQPILGHNTVFWYRQTMMQGLELLAYFRNRAPLDDSGMPKDRFSAEMPDATLATLKIQPSEPRDSAVYFCASGLGDQGAPWVTEAFFGQGTRLTVV.

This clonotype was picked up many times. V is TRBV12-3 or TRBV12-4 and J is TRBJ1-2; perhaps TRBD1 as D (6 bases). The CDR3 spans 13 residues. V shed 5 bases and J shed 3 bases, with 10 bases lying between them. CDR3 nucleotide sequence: TGTGCCAGCAGTACGCAGGGGTACTATGGCTACACCTTC. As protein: CASSTQGYYGYTF.

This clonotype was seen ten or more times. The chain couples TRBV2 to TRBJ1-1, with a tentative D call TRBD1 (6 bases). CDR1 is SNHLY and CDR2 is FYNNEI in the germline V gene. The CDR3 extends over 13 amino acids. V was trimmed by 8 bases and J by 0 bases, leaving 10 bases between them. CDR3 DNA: TGTGCCAGCCCCGGACAGATGAACACTGAAGCTTTCTTT. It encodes CASPGQMNTEAFF.

This CDR3 reads CASSQDGRDRSPLHF. The CDR3, as DNA: TGTGCCAGCAGCCAAGACGGCCGGGATCGGTCACCCCTCCACTTT. The chain is built from TRBV4-2 and TRBJ1-6; D is uncertain. This CDR3 spans 15 amino acids. Trimming removed 0 bases from V and 10 bases from J, with 13 bases in between. Germline CDR1 LGHNA, CDR2 YNFKEQ.

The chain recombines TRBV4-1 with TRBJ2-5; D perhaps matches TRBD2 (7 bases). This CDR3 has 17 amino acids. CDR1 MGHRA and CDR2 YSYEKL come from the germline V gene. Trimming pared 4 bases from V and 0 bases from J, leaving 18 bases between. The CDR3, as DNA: TGCGCCAGCAGCCCCCCCGGTGGCGGGGGCTACCAAGAGACCCAGTACTTC. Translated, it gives CASSPPGGGGYQETQYF.

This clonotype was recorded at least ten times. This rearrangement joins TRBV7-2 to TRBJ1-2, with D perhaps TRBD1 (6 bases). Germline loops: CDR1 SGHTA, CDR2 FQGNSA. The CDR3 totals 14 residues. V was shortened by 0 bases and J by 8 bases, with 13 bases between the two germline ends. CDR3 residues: CASSLAQGKEGYTF. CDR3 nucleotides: TGTGCCAGCAGCTTAGCCCAGGGGAAGGAAGGCTACACCTTC. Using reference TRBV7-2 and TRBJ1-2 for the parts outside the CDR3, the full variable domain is GAGVSQSPSNKVTEKGKDVELRCDPISGHTALYWYRQSLGQGLEFLIYFQGNSAPDKSGLPSDRFSAERTGGSVSTLTIQRTQQEDSAVYLCASSLAQGKEGYTFGSGTRLTVV.

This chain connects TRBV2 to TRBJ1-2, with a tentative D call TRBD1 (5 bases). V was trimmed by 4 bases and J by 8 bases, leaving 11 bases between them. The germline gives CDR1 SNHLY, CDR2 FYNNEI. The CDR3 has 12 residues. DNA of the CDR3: TGTGCCAGCAGTGTATCCGGGGACGGCTACACCTTC. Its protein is CASSVSGDGYTF.

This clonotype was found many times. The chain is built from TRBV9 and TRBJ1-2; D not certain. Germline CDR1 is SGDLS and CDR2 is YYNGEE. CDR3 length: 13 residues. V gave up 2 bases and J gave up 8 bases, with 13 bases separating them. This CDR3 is CASSVDWQRGYTF. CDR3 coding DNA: TGTGCCAGCAGCGTCGATTGGCAGAGAGGCTACACCTTC.

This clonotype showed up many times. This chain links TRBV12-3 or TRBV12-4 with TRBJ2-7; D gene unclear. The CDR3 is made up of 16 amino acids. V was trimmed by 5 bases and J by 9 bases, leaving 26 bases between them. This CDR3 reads CASSPEVVTLPVVQYF. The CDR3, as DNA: TGTGCCAGCAGTCCCGAGGTGGTCACCCTCCCGGTGGTGCAGTACTTC.

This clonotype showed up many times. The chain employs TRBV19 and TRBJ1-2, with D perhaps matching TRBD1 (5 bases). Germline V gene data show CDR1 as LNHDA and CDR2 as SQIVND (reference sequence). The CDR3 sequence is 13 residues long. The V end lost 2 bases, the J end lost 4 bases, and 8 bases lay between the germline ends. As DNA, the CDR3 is TGTGCCAGTAGTATAAGGGGTACCTATGGCTACACCTTC. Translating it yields CASSIRGTYGYTF.

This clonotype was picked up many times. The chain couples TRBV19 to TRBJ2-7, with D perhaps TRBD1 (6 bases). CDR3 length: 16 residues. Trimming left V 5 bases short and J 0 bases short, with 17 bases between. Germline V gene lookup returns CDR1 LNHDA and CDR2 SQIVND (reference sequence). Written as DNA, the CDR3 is TGTGCCAGTAGTCCGTTACAGGGTGTAGGCTCCTACGAGCAGTACTTC. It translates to CASSPLQGVGSYEQYF. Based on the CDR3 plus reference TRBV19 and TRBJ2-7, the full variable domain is DGGITQSPKYLFRKEGQNVTLSCEQNLNHDAMYWYRQDPGQGLRLIYYSQIVNDFQKGDIAEGYSVSREKKESFPLTVTSAQKNPTAFYLCASSPLQGVGSYEQYFGPGTRLTVT.

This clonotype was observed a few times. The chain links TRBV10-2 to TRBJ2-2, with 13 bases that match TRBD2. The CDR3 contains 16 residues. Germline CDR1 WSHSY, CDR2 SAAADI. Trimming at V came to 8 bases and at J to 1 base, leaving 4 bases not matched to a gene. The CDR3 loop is CASLGLAGKNTGELFF. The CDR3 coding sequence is TGCGCCAGCCTGGGACTAGCGGGAAAGAACACCGGGGAGCTGTTTTTT.

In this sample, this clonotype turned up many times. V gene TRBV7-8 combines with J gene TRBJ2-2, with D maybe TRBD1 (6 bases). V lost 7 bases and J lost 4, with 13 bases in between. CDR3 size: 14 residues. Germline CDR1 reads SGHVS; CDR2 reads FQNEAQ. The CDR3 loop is CASTLGASTGELFF. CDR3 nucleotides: TGTGCCAGCACGTTGGGGGCTAGCACCGGGGAGCTGTTTTTT. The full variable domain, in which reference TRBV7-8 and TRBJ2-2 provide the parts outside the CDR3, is GAGVSQSPRYKVAKRGQDVALRCDPISGHVSLFWYQQALGQGPEFLTYFQNEAQLDKSGLPSDRFFAERPEGSVSTLKIQRTQQEDSAVYLCASTLGASTGELFFGEGSRLTVL.

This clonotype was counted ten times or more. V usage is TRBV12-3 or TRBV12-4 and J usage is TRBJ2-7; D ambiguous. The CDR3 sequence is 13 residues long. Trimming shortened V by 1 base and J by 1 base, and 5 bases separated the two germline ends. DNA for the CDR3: TGTGCCAGCAGTTTAGTAGAATCCTACGAGCAGTACTTC. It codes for CASSLVESYEQYF.